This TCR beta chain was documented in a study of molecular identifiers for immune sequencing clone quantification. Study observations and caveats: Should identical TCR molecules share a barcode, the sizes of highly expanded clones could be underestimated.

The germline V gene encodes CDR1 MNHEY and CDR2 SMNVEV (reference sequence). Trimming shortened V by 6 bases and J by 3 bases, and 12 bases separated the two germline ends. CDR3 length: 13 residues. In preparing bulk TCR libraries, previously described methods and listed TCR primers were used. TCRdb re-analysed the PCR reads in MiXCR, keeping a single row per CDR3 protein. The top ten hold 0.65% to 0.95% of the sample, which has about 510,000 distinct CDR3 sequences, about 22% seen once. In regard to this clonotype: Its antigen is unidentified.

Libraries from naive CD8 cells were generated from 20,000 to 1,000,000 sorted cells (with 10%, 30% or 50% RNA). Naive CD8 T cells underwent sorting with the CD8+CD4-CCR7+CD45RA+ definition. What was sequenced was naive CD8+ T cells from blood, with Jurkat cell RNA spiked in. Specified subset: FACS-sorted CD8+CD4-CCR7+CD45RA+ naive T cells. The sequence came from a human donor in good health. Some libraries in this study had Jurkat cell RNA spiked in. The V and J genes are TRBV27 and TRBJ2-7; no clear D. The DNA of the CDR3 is TGTGCCAGCAGCTCGGGCCCCCTCTACGAGCAGTACTTC. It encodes CASSSGPLYEQYF.